The 24 T cell receptor beta chains below were found in one sample sequenced in a study of T cell responses to AZD1222 COVID-19 vaccine. The data were produced by immunoSEQ multiplex PCR, yet TCRdb's version contains in-frame clones alone and is incomplete. This sample has 150,000 to 200,000 clones, with around 94% found just once. Specimen: peripheral blood, collected 28 days after the second dose of the MenACWY control vaccine. The receptors come from an adult who received the MenACWY meningococcal vaccine as a control.

The chain employs TRBV28 and TRBJ2-5; the match to TRBD1 covers 8 bases. Germline trimming cut 6 bases from V and 6 bases from J; bases unmatched to any gene: 6. The CDR3 contains 13 residues. Germline V gene data show CDR1 as MDHEN and CDR2 as SYDVKM. CDR3 bases: TGTGCCAGCAGCAGGACAGGGATTCAGACCCAGTACTTC. Translated: CASSRTGIQTQYF.

V is TRBV6-5 and J is TRBJ2-7, with 7 positions matching TRBD1. The junction had 8 bases not matched to a gene; V was cut back by 6 bases and J by 3 bases. CDR1 is MNHEY and CDR2 is SVGAGI in the germline V gene. The CDR3 spans 14 residues. The CDR3 spells CASSRTRDSYEQYF. CDR3 nucleotide sequence: TGTGCCAGCAGCAGAACACGGGACAGCTACGAGCAGTACTTC.

The DNA of the CDR3 is TGTGCCAGCAGCGTAGACCTCAGCGGCTCCTACAATGAGCAGTTCTTC. This codes for CASSVDLSGSYNEQFF. This chain connects TRBV9 to TRBJ2-1, with TRBD2 as a possible D gene (5 bases). Trimming left V 0 bases short and J 0 bases short, with 10 bases between. The CDR3 runs to 16 residues. Germline assignment: CDR1 SGDLS and CDR2 YYNGEE.

This rearrangement joins TRBV5-1 to TRBJ2-1; D remains unclear. Trimming shortened V by 4 bases and J by 3 bases, and 8 bases separated the two germline ends. The CDR3 contains 13 residues. Germline loops: CDR1 SGHRS, CDR2 YFSETQ. CDR3 nucleotides: TGCGCCAGCAGCCCGAGTGACTACAATGAGCAGTTCTTC. Residues: CASSPSDYNEQFF. The entire variable domain, with the rest obtained from reference TRBV5-1 and TRBJ2-1, is as follows: KAGVTQTPRYLIKTRGQQVTLSCSPISGHRSVSWYQQTPGQGLQFLFEYFSETQRNKGNFPGRFSGRQFSNSRSEMNVSTLELGDSALYLCASSPSDYNEQFFGPGTRLTVL.

The chain links TRBV4-3 to TRBJ2-2; TRBD2 aligns across 8 bases. Germline CDR1 and CDR2: LGHNA and YSLEER. V lost 0 bases, J lost 0 bases, and 9 bases stayed unmatched. The CDR3 runs to 19 residues. The CDR3: CASSQDRVSGTANTGELFF. CDR3 nucleotides: TGCGCCAGCAGCCAAGATCGGGTTAGCGGGACCGCGAACACCGGGGAGCTGTTTTTT.

CDR3 nucleotides: TGTGCCAGCAGTGACGACATAAGCAATCAGCCCCAGCATTTT. This translates into CASSDDISNQPQHF. The chain recombines TRBV5-5 with TRBJ1-5; no reliable D call. Between the trimmed V and J ends, which lost 5 bases and 1 base, there was a span of 10 bases. This CDR3 is built from 14 residues. Per the germline V gene, CDR1 is SGHKS and CDR2 is YYEKEE (reference sequence).

The chain combines TRBV28 with TRBJ2-7, with D tentatively TRBD1 or TRBD2 (6 bases each). V was clipped by 2 bases and J by 2 bases, with 19 bases between them. The CDR3 totals 17 residues. CDR1 is MDHEN, CDR2 SYDVKM, per germline. The CDR3 protein is CASSLTPFRGAAYEQYF. DNA of the CDR3: TGTGCCAGCAGTTTAACACCTTTTAGGGGGGCAGCCTACGAGCAGTACTTC.

The chain has TRBV28 and TRBJ1-5; weak D call: TRBD1 (5 bases). The CDR3 spans 16 residues. Germline assignment: CDR1 MDHEN and CDR2 SYDVKM. Trimming left V 3 bases short and J 0 bases short, with 12 bases between. CDR3 DNA: TGTGCCAGCAGTTTTCAGGGCGCAAATAGCAATCAGCCCCAGCATTTT. Its translation is CASSFQGANSNQPQHF.

The chain carries TRBV9 and TRBJ2-7, with a tentative D call TRBD2 (6 bases). Trimming stripped 0 bases from V and 5 bases from J, with 15 bases between. The CDR3 loop spans 15 amino acids. Germline V lookup: CDR1 SGDLS, CDR2 YYNGEE. For the CDR3, the DNA is TGTGCCAGCAGCGTAGCTCAGGCAGGGAGGCACGAGCAGTACTTC. Amino acids: CASSVAQAGRHEQYF.

The chain employs TRBV6-1 and TRBJ2-2, with D maybe TRBD2 (7 bases). The germline V and J ends were trimmed by 7 bases and 7 bases, with 16 bases remaining between them. CDR1 and CDR2 (germline): MNHNS, SASEGT. The CDR3 length is 14 residues. The CDR3 spells CASIGGREDGELFF. DNA for the CDR3: TGTGCCAGCATAGGGGGGAGGGAGGACGGGGAGCTGTTTTTT.

The gene calls are TRBV6-5 and TRBJ1-1, with 10 bases aligning to TRBD1. The CDR3 sequence is 14 residues long. J gave up 5 bases and V 4 bases, and 4 bases lay outside the gene matches. Germline V CDR1 and CDR2: MNHEY, SVGAGI. The DNA for the CDR3 is TGTGCCAGCAGTTCGGACAGGGGGGATACTGAAGCTTTCTTT. It specifies CASSSDRGDTEAFF.

The rearrangement joins TRBV9 to TRBJ2-1; 10 nucleotides align to TRBD2. CDR3 length: 16 amino acids. Unmatched junction bases numbered 3, after V lost 3 bases and J lost 0 bases. Per the germline V gene, CDR1 is SGDLS and CDR2 is YYNGEE. The CDR3 here is CASSATSGASYNEQFF. The CDR3 DNA sequence: TGTGCCAGCAGCGCCACTAGCGGGGCCTCCTACAATGAGCAGTTCTTC.

The chain links TRBV24-1 to TRBJ2-1; perhaps TRBD2 as D (5 bases). The CDR3 is 17 residues long. Per the germline V gene, CDR1 is KGHDR and CDR2 is SFDVKD. Trimming cost V 2 bases and J 0 bases, with 13 bases left between them. This chain's CDR3 is CATSDWVSGFSYNEQFF. The CDR3 DNA is TGTGCCACCAGTGATTGGGTTTCGGGATTCTCCTACAATGAGCAGTTCTTC.

This chain connects TRBV12-3 or TRBV12-4 to TRBJ1-2; D might be TRBD1 (6 bases). This CDR3 comprises 13 residues. V lost 4 bases, J lost 10 bases, and 16 bases lay in between. The CDR3 protein is CASSSRQVDAYTF. Here the CDR3 DNA reads TGTGCCAGCAGTTCCCGACAGGTGGATGCCTACACCTTC.

This chain links TRBV6-1 with TRBJ2-1, with no clear D. This CDR3 comprises 13 residues. The germline V gene encodes CDR1 MNHNS and CDR2 SASEGT. V lost 2 bases to trimming and J lost 5 bases, with 7 bases between them. CDR3 coding DNA: TGTGCCAGCAGTGAAAATCCCGACAATGAGCAGTTCTTC. Protein: CASSENPDNEQFF.

The chain couples TRBV28 to TRBJ2-7; D not certain. CDR3 length: 12 residues. Looked up from germline, CDR1 is MDHEN and CDR2 is SYDVKM. Trimming left V 7 bases short and J 2 bases short, with 9 bases between. CDR3 sequence reads: CASIRAPYEQYF. The CDR3 bases are TGTGCCAGCATTCGGGCCCCCTACGAGCAGTACTTC.

The rearrangement joins TRBV6-2 or TRBV6-3 to TRBJ2-1; possible D gene TRBD1, 5 bases. V was pared by 0 bases and J by 12 bases, with 21 bases between. The CDR3 runs to 16 residues. Germline-derived CDR1 and CDR2 are MNHEY and SVGEGT. Here the CDR3 DNA reads TGTGCCAGCAGTTACTCGATGGGCCCACGGCAGGGCCCGCAGTTCTTC. This translates into CASSYSMGPRQGPQFF.

The chain links TRBV19 to TRBJ2-7, with D tentatively TRBD2 (5 bases). This CDR3 has 13 residues. V lost 7 bases, J lost 7 bases, and 17 bases lay in between. CDR1 LNHDA and CDR2 SQIVND come from the germline V gene (reference sequence). CDR3 coding DNA: TGTGCCAGTAATGAGGGTCCTTTGCGGGAGCAGTACTTC. As protein: CASNEGPLREQYF.

V usage is TRBV27 and J usage is TRBJ1-4; TRBD1 agrees at 7 bases. This CDR3 comprises 14 residues. The germline gives CDR1 MNHEY, CDR2 SMNVEV (reference sequence). Trimming at V came to 8 bases and at J to 1 base, leaving 4 bases not matched to a gene. CDR3 sequence (DNA): TGTGCCAGCCGAAGGACAGGAACTAATGAAAAACTGTTTTTT. Translating it yields CASRRTGTNEKLFF.

This rearrangement joins TRBV4-3 to TRBJ1-4; D is possibly TRBD1 (6 bases). Trimming took off 4 bases at V and 7 bases at J, with 19 bases between the two ends. Germline CDR1 and CDR2: LGHNA and YSLEER. This CDR3 has 16 residues. This CDR3 reads CASSLVIGGGGEKLFF. The DNA for the CDR3 is TGCGCCAGCAGCCTGGTAATCGGGGGGGGCGGTGAAAAACTGTTTTTT.

This chain links TRBV28 with TRBJ2-3, with a tentative D call TRBD2 (5 bases). The germline gives CDR1 MDHEN, CDR2 SYDVKM. V was clipped by 3 bases and J by 2 bases, with 18 bases between them. This CDR3 spans 17 amino acids. CDR3: CASSFPPTRLTTDTQYF. CDR3 nucleotides: TGTGCCAGCAGTTTCCCCCCCACCAGACTAACCACAGATACGCAGTATTTT.

The V call is TRBV5-1, the J call TRBJ1-3; D is unclear. V shed 4 bases and J shed 0 bases, with 17 bases lying between them. The CDR3 runs 17 residues. Per germline, CDR1 SGHRS and CDR2 YFSETQ. The CDR3 DNA sequence: TGCGCCAGCAGCGCCACCGCACAAAGACGCTCTGGAAACACCATATATTTT. Encoded protein: CASSATAQRRSGNTIYF.

In this sample, this clone turned up once. The same CDR3 also results from other DNA sequences found in this sample. This sequence joins TRBV3-1 (or the pseudogene TRBV3-2) and TRBJ1-6; D gene unclear. This CDR3 spans 12 amino acids. With 2 bases removed from V and 6 bases from J, the gap between germline ends came to 2 bases. CDR1 is LGHDT and CDR2 is YNNKEL in the germline V gene (reference sequence). DNA of the CDR3: TGTGCCAGCAGCCAAACTAATTCACCCCTCCACTTT. This gives the protein CASSQTNSPLHF.

CDR3 in DNA: TGTGCTAGTGGTTTGGTACTGGGTAGCGGGAGCTACGAGCAGTACTTC. Translation: CASGLVLGSGSYEQYF. This chain uses TRBV12-5 with TRBJ2-7; 9 bases match TRBD2. V was clipped by 0 bases and J by 3 bases; unmatched bases: 6. Germline CDR1 and CDR2: LGHNT and FRNRAP. This CDR3 has 16 residues.